Shown below are 15 T cell receptor beta chains from a single sample sequenced in a study of blood T cell repertoires in COVID-19. Libraries were prepared by immunoSEQ multiplex PCR; TCRdb keeps only in-frame clonotypes and omits some of them. The data show almost 350,000 clones, approximately 89% seen once. Sequenced: peripheral blood. The receptors derive from an older woman with COVID-19, enrolled during active disease.

The chain recombines TRBV2 with TRBJ1-5, with D unresolved. This CDR3 has 14 amino acids. Germline CDR1 and CDR2: SNHLY and FYNNEI. Trimming left V 0 bases short and J 4 bases short, with 7 bases between. The CDR3 DNA is TGTGCCAGCAGTGAAGCAACAGTTAATCAGCCCCAGCATTTT. Residues: CASSEATVNQPQHF.

The chain joins TRBV11-3 to TRBJ1-2; 7 positions agree with TRBD1. Unmatched junction bases numbered 6, after V lost 4 bases and J lost 4 bases. The CDR3 covers 14 residues. Germline assignment: CDR1 SGHNT and CDR2 YENEEA. The CDR3 region has the DNA TGTGCCAGCAGCTGGGGACAGCTAGTCTATGGCTACACCTTC. Protein: CASSWGQLVYGYTF.

J is TRBJ1-4 and V is TRBV6-6, with D possibly matching TRBD1 (5 bases). Germline V gives CDR1 MNHNY, CDR2 SVGAGI (reference sequence). The CDR3 spans 15 residues. The V gene lost 0 bases and the J gene lost 8 bases, with 13 bases spanning the gap. The CDR3: CASSYSGQPGEKLFF. The CDR3 DNA reads TGTGCCAGCAGTTACTCGGGGCAGCCTGGGGAAAAACTGTTTTTT.

In this sample, this clone turned up a few times. Written as DNA, the CDR3 is TGTGCCAGCTCGTCTACCGTTGGGACATTAGATCAGCCCCAGCATTTT. Protein product: CASSSTVGTLDQPQHF. The chain is built from TRBV18 and TRBJ1-5; D is perhaps TRBD1 (6 bases). Germline assignment: CDR1 KGHSH and CDR2 LQKENI. The V gene lost 6 bases and the J gene lost 5 bases, with 20 bases spanning the gap. The CDR3 totals 16 residues.

The chain carries TRBV27 and TRBJ1-3; 8 bases line up with TRBD1. The V segment lost 4 bases and the J segment 3 bases; nucleotides outside the gene matches: 2. CDR3 length equals 14 residues. In germline, CDR1 is MNHEY, CDR2 SMNVEV (reference sequence). Here the CDR3 reads CASSSGGRGNTIYF. The CDR3 bases are TGTGCCAGCAGTTCAGGGGGCCGTGGAAACACCATATATTTT.

V and J are TRBV5-1 and TRBJ1-2, with 7 nucleotides matching TRBD1. Unmatched junction bases numbered 14, after V lost 4 bases and J lost 8 bases. The CDR3 extends over 15 amino acids. Germline CDR1 and CDR2: SGHRS and YFSETQ. The CDR3, as DNA: TGCGCCAGCAGCCGAGGGGACAGTGCCGAGGAGGGCTACACCTTC. Translated: CASSRGDSAEEGYTF.

The V call is TRBV6-5, the J call TRBJ1-6; D is uncertain. V lost 6 bases to trimming and J lost 9 bases, with 12 bases between them. Germline values: CDR1 MNHEY, CDR2 SVGAGI. The CDR3 runs 13 residues. The DNA of the CDR3 is TGTGCCAGCAGCCCGGGTCCGCTTTCACCCCTCCACTTT. The encoded protein is CASSPGPLSPLHF.

The chain employs TRBV7-3 and TRBJ2-1; TRBD1 matches 7 bases. The ends lost 5 bases at V and 4 bases at J; junction bases unmatched: 5. The germline gives CDR1 SGHTA, CDR2 FQGTGA. The CDR3 has 14 residues. CDR3 coding DNA: TGTGCCAGCAGCCTGGGACAGCCGTACAATGAGCAGTTCTTC. It specifies CASSLGQPYNEQFF. Combining the CDR3 with reference TRBV7-3 and TRBJ2-1 gives the whole variable domain GAGVSQTPSNKVTEKGKYVELRCDPISGHTALYWYRQSLGQGPEFLIYFQGTGAADDSGLPNDRFFAVRPEGSVSTLKIQRTERGDSAVYLCASSLGQPYNEQFFGPGTRLTVL.

The rearrangement links TRBV5-4 to TRBJ2-6; TRBD1 matches 8 bases. The CDR3 loop spans 17 amino acids. V lost 3 bases to trimming and J lost 2 bases; unmatched junction nucleotides: 7. The germline V gene encodes CDR1 SGHNT and CDR2 YYREEE (reference sequence). CDR3 sequence reads: CASSSGQGRAGANVLTF. Written as DNA, the CDR3 is TGTGCCAGCAGCTCCGGACAGGGAAGGGCTGGGGCCAACGTCCTGACTTTC.

The chain has TRBV9 and TRBJ2-1; perhaps TRBD1 as D (6 bases). The germline V and J ends were trimmed by 0 bases and 8 bases, with 18 bases remaining between them. Germline lookup yields CDR1 SGDLS and CDR2 YYNGEE. The CDR3 has 16 residues. The CDR3 DNA sequence: TGTGCCAGCAGCGTAGGGGGTCAGGGGTACCTTTATGAGCAGTTCTTC. This codes for CASSVGGQGYLYEQFF.

The chain employs TRBV12-3 or TRBV12-4 and TRBJ1-1; no reliable D call. The CDR3 length is 11 residues. Between the trimmed V and J ends, which lost 3 bases and 7 bases, there was a span of 6 bases. CDR3 nucleotide sequence: TGTGCCAGCAGTTTGGCGGTTGAAGCTTTCTTT. This translates into CASSLAVEAFF.

CDR3 residues: CASSLVRTMNTEAFF. The CDR3 DNA is TGTGCCAGCAGCTTGGTTAGGACAATGAACACTGAAGCTTTCTTT. The rearrangement joins TRBV5-5 to TRBJ1-1; tentatively, D is TRBD1 (5 bases). V gave up 0 bases and J gave up 0 bases, with 9 bases separating them. The CDR3 covers 15 residues. In germline, CDR1 is SGHKS, CDR2 YYEKEE (reference sequence).

The chain combines TRBV19 with TRBJ2-1; TRBD1 is a possible D gene (6 bases). The CDR3 consists of 15 residues. V lost 4 bases and J lost 2, with 12 bases in between. Germline V lookup: CDR1 LNHDA, CDR2 SQIVND (reference sequence). CDR3 in amino acids: CASSTRDKTYNEQFF. In nucleotides, the CDR3 is TGTGCCAGTAGTACCCGGGACAAAACCTACAATGAGCAGTTCTTC.

The V gene is TRBV24-1, the J gene TRBJ2-7; possible D gene TRBD1, 5 bases. Germline V CDR1 and CDR2: KGHDR, SFDVKD. The CDR3 spans 16 residues. The V end was cut by 3 bases, the J end by 3 bases, with 17 bases between. The CDR3 bases are TGTGCCACCAGTGATAAACAGGTCCCTCCCTTCTACGAGCAGTACTTC. Translation gives CATSDKQVPPFYEQYF.

The V gene is TRBV5-1, the J gene TRBJ2-1; 8 nucleotides agree with TRBD1. The CDR3 is made up of 12 amino acids. J was trimmed by 9 bases and V by 3 bases; bases with no gene match: 2. CDR1 and CDR2 (germline): SGHRS, YFSETQ. The chain's CDR3 is CASSSDRVEQFF. CDR3 nucleotides: TGCGCCAGCAGCTCGGACAGGGTTGAGCAGTTCTTC.